Below, 21 T cell receptor beta chains from the same sample are listed, as sequenced in a study of T cells in narcolepsy. Repertoires were generated with immunoSEQ multiplex PCR, while TCRdb's copy carries only in-frame clones and drops some. This table has some 30,000 clones, approximately 89% appearing once. Sequencing was carried out using memory (CD45RA-) CD4+ T cells from blood. The receptors were sampled from a human donor in good health.

This chain uses TRBV4-1 with TRBJ2-7; possible D gene TRBD2, 5 bases. CDR1 and CDR2 (germline): MGHRA, YSYEKL. Trimming left V 2 bases short and J 1 base short, with 15 bases between. CDR3 length: 16 amino acids. Here the CDR3 DNA reads TGCGCCAGCAGCCAACGACGAGGTTGGACTTCCTACGAGCAGTACTTC. Protein sequence: CASSQRRGWTSYEQYF.

This chain links TRBV7-3 with TRBJ1-2; 8 bases are a match to TRBD1. CDR1 and CDR2 (germline): SGHTA, FQGTGA. V shed 1 base, J shed 7 bases, and the junction held 11 bases outside the gene matches. The CDR3 contains 16 residues. Written as DNA, the CDR3 is TGTGCCAGCAGCTTAAATGCAGGGGGCGATGCTCGTGGCTACACCTTC. This codes for CASSLNAGGDARGYTF.

The chain recombines TRBV7-6 with TRBJ1-4; D is possibly TRBD1 (6 bases). The CDR3 is 15 amino acids. Deletions cut 6 bases from V and 2 bases from J, with 13 bases between. The V gene's germline CDR1 is SGHVS and CDR2 FNYEAQ. In DNA, the CDR3 is TGTGCCAGCAGTCCGACGGGGGCGACTAATGAAAAACTGTTTTTT. Its protein product is CASSPTGATNEKLFF.

The rearrangement uses TRBV11-1 and TRBJ1-2, with a possible D match to TRBD1 (5 bases). Per germline, CDR1 SGHAT and CDR2 FQDESV (reference sequence). This CDR3 is 15 amino acids long. Trimming took off 6 bases at V and 6 bases at J, with 20 bases between the two ends. CDR3 region: CASSSGHHGTHGYTF. The CDR3 nucleotides read TGTGCCAGCAGTTCCGGACACCACGGGACTCATGGCTACACCTTC.

This clone was seen only once. V and J are TRBV7-8 and TRBJ2-7; D unclear. The V end lost 1 base, the J end lost 1 base, and 11 bases lay between the germline ends. The CDR3 loop spans 15 amino acids. CDR1 and CDR2 from the germline V gene are SGHVS and FQNEAQ. The CDR3 is CASSLGTVRSYEQYF. The CDR3, as DNA: TGTGCCAGCAGCTTAGGCACAGTCCGATCCTACGAGCAGTACTTC.

The chain recombines TRBV6-6 with TRBJ1-3; D unresolved. Trimming cost V 6 bases and J 3 bases, with 6 bases left between them. CDR1 MNHNY and CDR2 SVGAGI come from the germline V gene (reference sequence). This CDR3 contains 12 residues. CDR3 sequence (DNA): TGTGCCAGCAGCAACAATGGAAACACCATATATTTT. This codes for CASSNNGNTIYF.

The gene calls are TRBV6-1 and TRBJ2-7; D is ambiguous. CDR1 MNHNS and CDR2 SASEGT come from the germline V gene. The V end lost 6 bases, the J end lost 3 bases, and 18 bases lay between the germline ends. The CDR3 sequence is 15 residues long. The DNA of the CDR3 is TGTGCCAGCAGCGCGGAAATAGGGATCGGCTACGAGCAGTACTTC. This translates into CASSAEIGIGYEQYF.

V is TRBV6-8 and J is TRBJ2-2; D might be TRBD1 (7 bases). Germline-derived CDR1 and CDR2 are MNHGY and SAAAGT. The CDR3 consists of 15 residues. The V end lost 10 bases, the J end lost 4 bases, and 19 bases lay between the germline ends. The CDR3 is CATPGGGDGTGELFF. For the CDR3, the DNA is TGTGCCACCCCTGGAGGGGGCGACGGCACCGGGGAGCTGTTTTTT.

This sequence joins TRBV11-2 and TRBJ2-7, with D tentatively TRBD1 (6 bases). CDR1 is SGHAT and CDR2 is FQNNGV in the germline V gene. Trimming took 5 bases from V and 0 from J, leaving 11 bases between them. The CDR3 has 14 amino acids. The CDR3 is CASSSGQFSYEQYF. CDR3 nucleotides: TGTGCCAGCAGCAGCGGACAGTTCTCCTACGAGCAGTACTTC.

The chain carries TRBV4-2 and TRBJ1-2; 7 bases agree with TRBD1. The CDR3 covers 16 residues. Germline CDR1 reads LGHNA; CDR2 reads YNFKEQ. The V and J ends lost 0 bases and 5 bases, in that order; junction bases with no gene match: 9. The CDR3 DNA follows: TGTGCCAGCAGCCAAGACGGTCGCAGGGGGACTTATGGCTACACCTTC. This translates into CASSQDGRRGTYGYTF.

The rearrangement links TRBV5-1 to TRBJ2-5, with TRBD1 as a possible D gene (5 bases). The ends were cut back, 6 bases at V and 1 base at J, with 7 bases in the middle. The CDR3 length is 12 residues. Germline V gene sequence: CDR1 SGHRS, CDR2 YFSETQ. CDR3 protein: CASTDSQETQYF. The CDR3 DNA sequence: TGCGCCAGCACTGACAGCCAAGAGACCCAGTACTTC.

The chain's CDR3 is CASTPLVVQPQHF. The CDR3 coding sequence is TGTGCCAGCACCCCTCTGGTGGTTCAGCCCCAGCATTTT. This chain connects TRBV6-6 to TRBJ1-5; D gene uncertain. This CDR3 region has 13 residues. Trimming removed 7 bases at V and 6 bases at J, with 13 bases between. Germline CDR1 is MNHNY and CDR2 is SVGAGI (reference sequence).

The chain is built from TRBV7-3 and TRBJ2-1; D unresolved. This CDR3 spans 15 amino acids. The germline V gene encodes CDR1 SGHTA and CDR2 FQGTGA. The V end lost 2 bases, the J end lost 3 bases, and 11 bases lay between the germline ends. The CDR3 protein is CASSLGPAHYNEQFF. The CDR3 DNA reads TGTGCCAGCAGCTTAGGTCCAGCGCACTACAATGAGCAGTTCTTC.

The J gene is TRBJ2-5, the V gene TRBV5-4, with a tentative D call TRBD2 (5 bases). This CDR3 region has 14 residues. Germline V CDR1 and CDR2: SGHNT, YYREEE (reference sequence). Trimming left V 4 bases short and J 5 bases short, with 15 bases between. The CDR3 is CASSRKTWEETQYF. The CDR3, as DNA: TGTGCCAGCAGCCGGAAGACTTGGGAGGAGACCCAGTACTTC.

The chain recombines TRBV25-1 with TRBJ2-3, with D possibly TRBD2 on 6 matching bases. CDR1 and CDR2 from the germline V gene are MGHDK and SYGVNS. The CDR3 runs 15 residues. Trimming removed 1 base at V and 4 bases at J, with 12 bases between. CDR3 coding DNA: TGTGCCAGCAGTGAATTGGAGGGGCTCTCAGATACGCAGTATTTT. Translation gives CASSELEGLSDTQYF.

This clone has a single count. The gene calls are TRBV6-5 and TRBJ1-1; TRBD1 is a possible D gene (5 bases). Germline V gene data show CDR1 as MNHEY and CDR2 as SVGAGI. Trimming stripped 5 bases from V and 4 bases from J, with 14 bases between. The CDR3 sequence is 14 residues long. Here the CDR3 DNA reads TGTGCCAGCAGTGAAACTGGACATATCACTGAAGCTTTCTTT. Protein product: CASSETGHITEAFF.

The table lists this clone with a count of one. This rearrangement joins TRBV10-3 to TRBJ2-7; 12 bases line up with TRBD2. The CDR3 sequence is 14 residues long. Trimming removed 6 bases from V and 2 bases from J; junction bases left unmatched: 2. Per the germline V gene, CDR1 is ENHRY and CDR2 is SYGVKD. CDR3 region: CAIRTSGGTYEQYF. The CDR3 DNA sequence: TGTGCCATCAGGACTAGCGGGGGAACCTACGAGCAGTACTTC.

The chain uses TRBV5-1 and TRBJ1-2; D is unclear. This CDR3 is built from 13 residues. Germline CDR1 reads SGHRS; CDR2 reads YFSETQ. Deletions cut 1 base from V and 8 bases from J, with 12 bases between. The CDR3 loop reads CASSLQPPDGYTF. In DNA form, the CDR3 reads TGCGCCAGCAGCTTGCAACCCCCTGACGGCTACACCTTC.

The rearrangement joins TRBV7-3 to TRBJ2-2, with 7 bases identical to TRBD1. The CDR3 is made up of 16 amino acids. Germline loops: CDR1 SGHTA, CDR2 FQGTGA. Trimming removed 5 bases from V and 3 bases from J; junction bases left unmatched: 9. CDR3 nucleotides: TGTGCCAGCAGCCCAGCAGGGGGTAGGGACACCGGGGAGCTGTTTTTT. Amino acid sequence: CASSPAGGRDTGELFF.

This chain uses TRBV7-6 with TRBJ2-7, with 9 positions matching TRBD2. CDR3 length: 18 residues. Per germline, CDR1 SGHVS and CDR2 FNYEAQ. Trimming at V came to 4 bases and at J to 2 bases, leaving 15 bases not matched to a gene. CDR3 sequence (DNA): TGTGCCAGCAGCTCCAGACTCACCCTAGCGGGGCAAACCTACGAGCAGTACTTC. Residues: CASSSRLTLAGQTYEQYF.

The rearrangement links TRBV18 to TRBJ1-2; tentatively, D is TRBD1 (5 bases). Germline V lookup: CDR1 KGHSH, CDR2 LQKENI. This CDR3 has 14 residues. V lost 2 bases to trimming and J lost 4 bases, with 11 bases between them. The CDR3 nucleotides are TGTGCCAGCTCACCAGGAGAGGACATCTATGGCTACACCTTC. Protein sequence: CASSPGEDIYGYTF.